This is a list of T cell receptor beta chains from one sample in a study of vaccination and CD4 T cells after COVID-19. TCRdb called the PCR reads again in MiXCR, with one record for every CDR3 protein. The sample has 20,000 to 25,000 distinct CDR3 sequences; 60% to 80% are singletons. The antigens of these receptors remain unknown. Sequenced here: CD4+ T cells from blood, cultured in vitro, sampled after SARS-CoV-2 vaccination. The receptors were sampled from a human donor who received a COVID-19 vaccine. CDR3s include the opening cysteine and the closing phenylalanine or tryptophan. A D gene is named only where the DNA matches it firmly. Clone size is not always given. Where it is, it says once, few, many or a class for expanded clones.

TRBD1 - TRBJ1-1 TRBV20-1 TGCAGTGCTGCCACAGGGGTGGACACTGAAGCTTTCTTT CSAATGVDTEAFF
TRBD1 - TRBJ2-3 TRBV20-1 TGCAGTTCTGAGGGGGCCACAGATACGCAGTATTTT CSSEGATDTQYF
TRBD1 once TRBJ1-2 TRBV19 TGTGCCAGTAGTACCGGGACAGGGGTCTATGGCTACACCTTC CASSTGTGVYGYTF
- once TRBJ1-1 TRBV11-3 TGTGCCAGCAGCTTAGTGGGATACACTGAAGCTTTCTTT CASSLVGYTEAFF
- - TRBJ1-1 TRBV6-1 TGTGCCAGCAGTGAAAGGGCTTGGAGCCCTGAAGCTTTCTTT CASSERAWSPEAFF
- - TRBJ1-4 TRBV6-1 TGTGCCAGCAGTGAAGTTATGGCAGGTCGAAATGAAAAACTGTTTTTT CASSEVMAGRNEKLFF
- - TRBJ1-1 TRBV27 TGTGCCAGCAGTTCCCCAGTGACAGGTAAAGGAGCTTTCTTT CASSSPVTGKGAFF
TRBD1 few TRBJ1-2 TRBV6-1 TGTGCCAGCAGCCAGACAGGGGGCAGCCCCTATGGCTACACCTTC CASSQTGGSPYGYTF
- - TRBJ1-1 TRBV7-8 TGTGCCAGCAGCTTAGGGCAGAACACTGAAGCTTTCTTT CASSLGQNTEAFF
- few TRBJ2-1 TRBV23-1 TGCGCCAGCAGCCTAAGACAGAACACCCCGTACAATGAGCAGTTCTTC CASSLRQNTPYNEQFF
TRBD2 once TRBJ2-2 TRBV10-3 TGTGCCATCGGGATAGGGAAGGAGCGGGGGAGTCGGGAGCTGTTTTTT CAIGIGKERGSRELFF
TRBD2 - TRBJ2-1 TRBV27 TGTGCCAGCAGTTCGGGACTAGCGGGGGACAATGAGCAGTTCTTC CASSSGLAGDNEQFF
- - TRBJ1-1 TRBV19 TGTGCCAGTAGTATAGTGCGAGTGAACACTGAAGCTTTCTTT CASSIVRVNTEAFF
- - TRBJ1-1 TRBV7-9 TGTGCCAGCAGCCCGAGGGACATCCCGCACACTGAAGCTTTCTTT CASSPRDIPHTEAFF
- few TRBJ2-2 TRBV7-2 TGTGCCAGCAGCTTAGCTAAAGCAACCGGGGAGCTGTTTTTT CASSLAKATGELFF
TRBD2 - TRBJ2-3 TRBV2 TGTGCCAGCAGCCCCCCGGGACTAGCGGGGGGGCAGGGCACAGATACGCAGTATTTT CASSPPGLAGGQGTDTQYF
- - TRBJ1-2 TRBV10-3 TGTGCCATCAGTGAACAGTTAAACTATGGCTACACCTTC CAISEQLNYGYTF
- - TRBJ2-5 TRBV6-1 TGTGCCAGCAGTATAGGCAGTCAAGAGACCCAGTACTTC CASSIGSQETQYF
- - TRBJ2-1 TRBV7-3 TGTGCCAGCAGCTTAACTCGCAGCGGGCCCTACAATGAGCAGTTCTTC CASSLTRSGPYNEQFF
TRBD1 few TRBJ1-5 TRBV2 TGTGCCAGCAGTGAGCGACAGGGGGGTGACAATCAGCCCCAGCATTTT CASSERQGGDNQPQHF
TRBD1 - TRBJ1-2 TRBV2 TGTGCCAGCAATATGGACAGGGGCATTTATGGCTACACCTTC CASNMDRGIYGYTF
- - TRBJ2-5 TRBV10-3 TGTGCCATCAGTGAAGCGGCTAGCAGGGAGACCCAGTACTTC CAISEAASRETQYF
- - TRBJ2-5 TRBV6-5 TGTGCCAGCAGTTACTCGAATCAGCTCCGAGAGACCCAGTACTTC CASSYSNQLRETQYF
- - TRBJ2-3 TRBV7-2 - CASSLVRVAAGYTFGSGTDTQYF